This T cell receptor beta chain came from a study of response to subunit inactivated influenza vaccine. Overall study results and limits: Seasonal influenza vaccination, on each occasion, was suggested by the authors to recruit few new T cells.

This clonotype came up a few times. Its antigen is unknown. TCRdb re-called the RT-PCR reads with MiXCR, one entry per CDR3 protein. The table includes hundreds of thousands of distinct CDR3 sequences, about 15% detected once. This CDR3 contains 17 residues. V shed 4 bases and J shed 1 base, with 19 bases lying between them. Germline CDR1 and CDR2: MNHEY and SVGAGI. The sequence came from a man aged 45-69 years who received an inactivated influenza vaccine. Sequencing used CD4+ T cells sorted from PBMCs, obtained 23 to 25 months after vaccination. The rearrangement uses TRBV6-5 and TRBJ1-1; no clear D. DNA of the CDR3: TGTGCCAGCAGTTCCCTCCTAACACTAGAAAAGAACACTGAAGCTTTCTTT. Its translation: CASSSLLTLEKNTEAFF.